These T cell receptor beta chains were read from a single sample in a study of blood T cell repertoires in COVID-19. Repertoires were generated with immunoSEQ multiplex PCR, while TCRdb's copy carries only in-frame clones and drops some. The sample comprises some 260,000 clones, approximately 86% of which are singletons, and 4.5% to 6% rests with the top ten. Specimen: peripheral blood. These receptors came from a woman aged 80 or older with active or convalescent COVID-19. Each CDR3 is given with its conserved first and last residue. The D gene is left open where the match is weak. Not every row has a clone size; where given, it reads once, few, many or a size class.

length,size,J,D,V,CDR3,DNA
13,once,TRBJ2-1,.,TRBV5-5,CASSLPQSGEQFF,TGTGCCAGCAGCTTGCCCCAATCCGGTGAGCAGTTCTTC
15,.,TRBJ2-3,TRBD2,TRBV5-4,CASSYSSGVTDTQYF,TGTGCCAGCAGCTATTCTAGCGGGGTCACAGATACGCAGTATTTT
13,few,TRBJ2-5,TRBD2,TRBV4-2,CASSQVTGTRNYF,TGTGCCAGCAGCCAAGTTACCGGGACTAGAAATTACTTC
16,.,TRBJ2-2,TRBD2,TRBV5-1,CASTRPGLANTGELFF,TGCGCCAGTACGCGGCCGGGACTAGCAAACACCGGGGAGCTGTTTTTT
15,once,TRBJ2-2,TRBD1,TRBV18,CASSLGQLNTGELFF,TGTGCCAGCTCGCTGGGACAGTTGAACACCGGGGAGCTGTTTTTT
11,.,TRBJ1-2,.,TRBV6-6,CASSFQGGYTF,TGTGCCAGCAGCTTCCAGGGTGGCTACACCTTC
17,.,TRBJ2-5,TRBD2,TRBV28,CASSGPGLAGSWETQYF,TGTGCCAGCAGTGGACCGGGACTAGCGGGATCCTGGGAGACCCAGTACTTC
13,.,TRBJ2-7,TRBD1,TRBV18,CASSPDRTYEQYF,TGTGCCAGCTCACCGGACAGGACCTACGAGCAGTACTTC
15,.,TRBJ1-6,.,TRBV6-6,CASLPGGGYNSPLHF,TGTGCCAGCTTACCCGGCGGGGGGTATAATTCACCCCTCCACTTT
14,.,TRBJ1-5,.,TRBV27,CASSYGSGNQPQHF,TGTGCCAGCAGTTACGGTTCGGGCAATCAGCCCCAGCATTTT
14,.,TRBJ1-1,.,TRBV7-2,CASSTDTTNTEAFF,TGTGCCAGCAGCACGGACACGACCAACACTGAAGCTTTCTTT
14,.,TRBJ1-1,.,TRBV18,CASSPREFVSEAFF,TGTGCCAGCTCACCGAGGGAATTCGTCAGTGAAGCTTTCTTT
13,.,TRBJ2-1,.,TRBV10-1,CASSGLKDNEQFF,TGCGCCAGCAGTGGACTGAAGGACAATGAGCAGTTCTTC
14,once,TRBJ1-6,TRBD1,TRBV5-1,CASSSTGVDSPLHF,TGCGCCAGCAGCTCTACAGGGGTTGATTCACCCCTCCACTTT
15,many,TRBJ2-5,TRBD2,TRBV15,CATSSTGLAGETQYF,TGTGCCACCAGCTCAACCGGACTAGCAGGAGAGACCCAGTACTTC
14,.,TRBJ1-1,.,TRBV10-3,CAISPGGVNTEAFF,TGTGCCATCAGTCCCGGGGGGGTGAACACTGAAGCTTTCTTT
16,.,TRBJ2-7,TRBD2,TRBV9,CASSVGVAGAPYEQYF,TGTGCCAGCAGCGTAGGGGTAGCGGGGGCCCCCTACGAGCAGTACTTC
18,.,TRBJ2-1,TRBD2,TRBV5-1,CASSSGLAGVYFRNEQFF,TGCGCCAGCAGCTCGGGACTAGCGGGGGTTTATTTTAGGAATGAGCAGTTCTTC
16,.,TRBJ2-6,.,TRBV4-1,CASSQEWAPGANVLTF,TGCGCCAGCAGCCAAGAGTGGGCGCCCGGGGCCAACGTCCTGACTTTC
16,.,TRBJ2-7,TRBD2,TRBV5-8,CASSLFLGLAGYEQYF,TGTGCCAGCAGCTTGTTTCTGGGGCTAGCGGGTTACGAGCAGTACTTC
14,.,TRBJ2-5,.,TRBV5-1,CASNSQGRGETQYF,TGCGCCAGCAACTCACAGGGTCGAGGGGAGACCCAGTACTTC
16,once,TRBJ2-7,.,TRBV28,CASSFAVTQGSYEQYF,TGTGCCAGCAGTTTCGCTGTAACTCAGGGCTCCTACGAGCAGTACTTC
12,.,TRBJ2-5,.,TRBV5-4,CASSLPGETQYF,TGTGCCAGCAGCTTGCCCGGGGAGACCCAGTACTTC
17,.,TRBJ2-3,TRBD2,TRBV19,CASSMIRLAPSTDTQYF,TGTGCCAGTAGTATGATCCGACTAGCGCCAAGCACAGATACGCAGTATTTT
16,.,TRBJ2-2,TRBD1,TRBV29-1,CSARPEGQGAGGELFF,TGCAGCGCTCGCCCGGAGGGGCAGGGGGCTGGCGGGGAGCTGTTTTTT
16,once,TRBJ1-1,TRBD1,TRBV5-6,CASSFVGGLANTEAFF,TGTGCCAGCAGCTTCGTAGGGGGCCTAGCGAACACTGAAGCTTTCTTT
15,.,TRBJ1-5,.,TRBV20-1,CSASSHGGPNQPQHF,TGCAGTGCTAGTTCACACGGAGGTCCCAATCAGCCCCAGCATTTT
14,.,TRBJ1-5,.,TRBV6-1,CASSEHGSNQPQHF,TGTGCCAGCAGTGAACACGGTTCCAACCAGCCCCAGCATTTT
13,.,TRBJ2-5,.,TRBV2,CASSVREKETQYF,TGTGCCAGCAGTGTTCGGGAAAAAGAGACCCAGTACTTC
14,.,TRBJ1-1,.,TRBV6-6,CASSLRVGGTEAFF,TGTGCCAGCAGTCTAAGGGTCGGAGGCACTGAAGCTTTCTTT
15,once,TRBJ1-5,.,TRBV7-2,CASSYPGGRNQPQHF,TGTGCCAGCAGCTACCCCGGGGGGCGAAATCAGCCCCAGCATTTT
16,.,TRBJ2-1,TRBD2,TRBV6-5,CASSYMAGGPYNEQFF,TGTGCCAGCAGTTACATGGCGGGAGGGCCCTACAATGAGCAGTTCTTC
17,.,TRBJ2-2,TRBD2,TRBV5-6,CASSLARLAGDTGELFF,TGTGCCAGCAGCTTGGCCAGATTAGCGGGAGACACCGGGGAGCTGTTTTTT
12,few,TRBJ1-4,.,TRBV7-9,CASSPDSEKLFF,TGTGCCAGCAGCCCGGACAGTGAAAAACTGTTTTTT
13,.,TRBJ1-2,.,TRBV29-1,CSVERDGRYGYTF,TGCAGCGTTGAAAGGGACGGGAGGTATGGCTACACCTTC
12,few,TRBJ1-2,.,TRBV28,CASSPGVYGYTF,TGTGCCAGCAGTCCAGGGGTCTATGGCTACACCTTC
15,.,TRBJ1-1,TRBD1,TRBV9,CASSVHQGASTEAFF,TGTGCCAGCAGCGTCCACCAGGGGGCCAGCACTGAAGCTTTCTTT
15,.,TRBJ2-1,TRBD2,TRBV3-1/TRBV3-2,CASSQGAAGGMEQFF,TGTGCCAGCAGCCAAGGGGCAGCGGGAGGGATGGAGCAGTTCTTC
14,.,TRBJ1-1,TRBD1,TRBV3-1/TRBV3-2,CASSQDDRGPEAFF,TGTGCCAGCAGCCAAGACGACAGGGGCCCTGAAGCTTTCTTT
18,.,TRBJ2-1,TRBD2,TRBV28,CASSSNTAGTRSWGEQFF,TGTGCCAGCAGTTCAAACACCGCCGGGACTAGGTCATGGGGTGAGCAGTTCTTC
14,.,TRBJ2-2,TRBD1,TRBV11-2,CASSAGQGYGELFF,TGTGCCAGCAGCGCCGGACAGGGGTATGGGGAGCTGTTTTTT
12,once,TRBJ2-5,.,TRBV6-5,CASKRGAETQYF,TGTGCCAGCAAACGGGGGGCAGAGACCCAGTACTTC
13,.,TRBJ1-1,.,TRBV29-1,CSAAGTSSTEAFF,TGCAGCGCTGCCGGGACATCGAGCACTGAAGCTTTCTTT
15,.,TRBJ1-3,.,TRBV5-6,CASSLGGTHGNTIYF,TGTGCCAGCAGCTTGGGTGGGACACATGGAAACACCATATATTTT
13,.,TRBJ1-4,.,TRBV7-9,CASSRSREAKLFF,TGTGCCAGCAGCAGGTCCAGGGAAGCAAAACTGTTTTTT
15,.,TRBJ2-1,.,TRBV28,CASSGDMGSYNEQFF,TGTGCCAGCAGTGGGGACATGGGCTCCTACAATGAGCAGTTCTTC